This TCR beta chain stems from a study of T cells in Graves' hyperthyroidism and ophthalmopathy. This clonotype was counted ten times or more. This CDR3 comprises 14 residues. The ends lost 6 bases at V and 0 bases at J; junction bases unmatched: 4. Per germline, CDR1 SQVTM and CDR2 ANQGSEA. TCR beta CDR3 regions were amplified from RNA transcripts. The HTBI primer set was used in a first-round RT-PCR of the TCR CDR3. A single record per CDR3 protein comes from TCRdb applying MiXCR to the multiplex PCR reads. Of approximately 560,000 distinct CDR3 sequences detected, around 14% appear once; the ten largest clones hold about 7%.

This receptor was obtained from a woman in her twenties or thirties with Graves' hyperthyroidism. The chain combines TRBV29-1 with TRBJ2-5, with 10 bases identical to TRBD2. Sequenced: blood. CDR3 sequence reads: CSVETSGYQETQYF. The CDR3 DNA follows: TGCAGCGTCGAGACTAGCGGGTACCAAGAGACCCAGTACTTC.